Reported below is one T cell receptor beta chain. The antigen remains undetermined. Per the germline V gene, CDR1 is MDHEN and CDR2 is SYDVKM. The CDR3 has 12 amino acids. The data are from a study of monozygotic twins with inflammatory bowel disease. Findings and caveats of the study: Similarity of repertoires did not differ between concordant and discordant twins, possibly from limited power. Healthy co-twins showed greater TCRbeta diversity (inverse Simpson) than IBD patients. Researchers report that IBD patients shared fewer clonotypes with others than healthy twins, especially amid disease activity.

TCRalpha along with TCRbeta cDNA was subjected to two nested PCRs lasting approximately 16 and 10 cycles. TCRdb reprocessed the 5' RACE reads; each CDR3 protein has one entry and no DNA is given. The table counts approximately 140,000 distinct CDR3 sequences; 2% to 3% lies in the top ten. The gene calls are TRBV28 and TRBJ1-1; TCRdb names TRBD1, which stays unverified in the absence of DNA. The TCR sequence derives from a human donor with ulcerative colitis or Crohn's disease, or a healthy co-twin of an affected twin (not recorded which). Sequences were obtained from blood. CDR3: CASFRRDLKAFF. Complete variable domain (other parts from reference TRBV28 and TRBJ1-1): DVKVTQSSRYLVKRTGEKVFLECVQDMDHENMFWYRQDPGLGLRLIYFSYDVKMKEKGDIPEGYSVSREKKERFSLILESASTNQTSMYLCASFRRDLKAFFGQGTRLTVV.